The 25 T cell receptor beta chains below all came from one sample that was sequenced in a study of vaccination and CD4 T cells after COVID-19. Treatment of the sample: roughly ten-day PBMC culture with coronavirus spike peptide pools or control peptides (ViraFEST assay). For these TCRs, the target antigens are not known. Researchers used the Oncomine TCR Beta short-read assay to sequence DNA from cultured CD4+ T cells. TCRdb redid the calling of the PCR reads with MiXCR, one entry per CDR3 protein. Here the sample spans 11,000 to 15,000 distinct CDR3 sequences, about 34% being singletons. The specimen was cultured CD4+ T cells from blood. The source of these receptors is a human donor with COVID-19.

This clonotype was seen once. At one of its ends the junction is not consistent with the germline gene, which may arise from a read error. The V call is TRBV20-1, the J call TRBJ1-3; D remains ambiguous. The CDR3 is 14 residues long. Germline loops: CDR1 DFQATT, CDR2 SNEGSKA (reference sequence). In nucleotides, the CDR3 is TGCAGTGCTGGGAGGGTCGCCTCTGGAAGCACCATATATTTT. Amino acids: CSAGRVASGSTIYF.

This clonotype was seen a handful of times. The gene calls are TRBV7-6 and TRBJ1-1, with 7 bases that match TRBD1. This CDR3 spans 15 amino acids. Germline V CDR1 and CDR2: SGHVS, FNYEAQ. With 5 bases clipped from V and 1 base from J, the junction kept 7 bases outside the gene matches. CDR3 residues: CASSTRQGGNTEAFF. In nucleotides, the CDR3 is TGTGCCAGCAGCACCCGACAGGGTGGGAACACTGAAGCTTTCTTT.

CDR3 amino acids: CATSGFEAGANVLTF. The CDR3 coding sequence is TGTGCCACCTCCGGGTTCGAGGCCGGGGCCAACGTCCTGACTTTC. The V call is TRBV24-1, the J call TRBJ2-6; D unclear. Trimming cost V 9 bases and J 4 bases, with 15 bases left between them. This CDR3 has 15 residues. CDR1 KGHDR and CDR2 SFDVKD come from the germline V gene.

The chain carries TRBV29-1 and TRBJ1-1; D is possibly TRBD1 (5 bases). The CDR3 runs to 13 residues. The germline gives CDR1 SQVTM, CDR2 ANQGSEA. The V and J ends lost 3 bases and 2 bases respectively, with 10 bases between them. CDR3 in DNA: TGCAGCGTTGACACGGGGGGTAACACTGAAGCTTTCTTT. Translated: CSVDTGGNTEAFF.

J is TRBJ2-5 and V is TRBV9, with D perhaps being TRBD1 or TRBD2 (6 bases each). Germline values: CDR1 SGDLS, CDR2 YYNGEE. V was shortened by 0 bases and J by 5 bases, with 11 bases between the two germline ends. The CDR3 runs 14 residues. As DNA, the CDR3 is TGTGCCAGCAGCGTAGCGGGGGCAGGGGAGACCCAGTACTTC. Amino acids: CASSVAGAGETQYF.

This clonotype was seen only a few times. V is TRBV19 and J is TRBJ1-5; unclear D gene. In germline, CDR1 is LNHDA, CDR2 SQIVND (reference sequence). V lost 3 bases, J lost 2 bases, and 8 bases lay in between. The CDR3 contains 14 residues. The CDR3 region has the DNA TGTGCCAGTAGTATGTCCGGTGGCAATCAGCCCCAGCATTTT. It translates to CASSMSGGNQPQHF.

This clonotype appeared a few times. The chain joins TRBV12-3 or TRBV12-4 to TRBJ1-2; the D gene is possibly TRBD1 (6 bases). Trimming stripped 3 bases from V and 8 bases from J, with 13 bases between. This CDR3 is built from 13 residues. CDR3 nucleotide sequence: TGTGCCAGCAGTTTTCAGGGGCTGGGGGGCTACACCTTC. Translated, it gives CASSFQGLGGYTF.

The V and J genes are TRBV5-1 and TRBJ1-1, with 7 bases identical to TRBD1. CDR3 length equals 15 residues. Trimming removed 0 bases from V and 0 bases from J; junction bases left unmatched: 2. Germline CDR1 reads SGHRS; CDR2 reads YFSETQ. CDR3 protein: CASSLAGTVNTEAFF. The CDR3, as DNA: TGCGCCAGCAGCTTGGCCGGGACAGTGAACACTGAAGCTTTCTTT.

This clonotype turned up a few times. This chain uses TRBV11-2 with TRBJ1-1; D is unresolved. The V end lost 1 base, the J end lost 0 bases, and 15 bases lay between the germline ends. CDR3 length: 17 residues. Germline assignment: CDR1 SGHAT and CDR2 FQNNGV. CDR3 protein: CASSLALFRTVNTEAFF. CDR3 bases: TGTGCCAGCAGCTTAGCTTTGTTCAGGACGGTGAACACTGAAGCTTTCTTT.

The gene calls are TRBV6-1 and TRBJ1-4; D might be TRBD1 (6 bases). In germline, CDR1 is MNHNS, CDR2 SASEGT. V dropped 6 bases and J dropped 6 bases, with 14 bases sitting between them. The CDR3 has 14 residues. Here the CDR3 DNA reads TGTGCCAGCAGCCAGTCGGGGGCTGATGAAAAACTGTTTTTT. Translated, it gives CASSQSGADEKLFF.

The V call is TRBV5-4, the J call TRBJ2-7, with D tentatively TRBD2 (5 bases). This CDR3 is built from 14 residues. Germline lookup yields CDR1 SGHNT and CDR2 YYREEE (reference sequence). Trimming shortened V by 4 bases and J by 0 bases, and 11 bases separated the two germline ends. The CDR3: CASSPEESSYEQYF. Here the CDR3 DNA reads TGTGCCAGCAGCCCGGAGGAGAGCTCCTACGAGCAGTACTTC.

The chain joins TRBV19 to TRBJ1-4; 12 bases fit TRBD1. Per the germline V gene, CDR1 is LNHDA and CDR2 is SQIVND (reference sequence). J gave up 8 bases and V 4 bases, and 2 bases lay outside the gene matches. There are 14 residues in the CDR3. The CDR3 reads CASSTGQGAEKLFF. CDR3 DNA: TGTGCCAGTAGTACGGGACAGGGGGCCGAAAAACTGTTTTTT.

The chain joins TRBV5-1 to TRBJ2-5; 7 bases align to TRBD1. The CDR3 has 16 amino acids. The V segment lost 0 bases and the J segment 5 bases; nucleotides outside the gene matches: 10. Per the germline V gene, CDR1 is SGHRS and CDR2 is YFSETQ. This chain's CDR3 is CASSLEGAQGAETQYF. The CDR3 coding sequence is TGCGCCAGCAGCTTGGAGGGGGCACAGGGAGCGGAGACCCAGTACTTC.

This clonotype was counted between two and nine times. The V gene is TRBV19, the J gene TRBJ2-7; 8 bases align to TRBD2. Germline CDR1 and CDR2: LNHDA and SQIVND (reference sequence). Germline trimming cut 7 bases from V and 2 bases from J; bases unmatched to any gene: 7. The CDR3 sequence is 14 residues long. CDR3 sequence: CASKQQRGTYEQYF. The CDR3 DNA reads as TGTGCCAGTAAACAGCAGCGGGGGACCTACGAGCAGTACTTC.

This rearrangement joins TRBV7-2 to TRBJ2-7; TRBD1 agrees at 9 bases. The V gene end was trimmed by 4 bases and the J gene end by 1 base; junction bases not matched to a gene: 5. CDR3 length: 15 amino acids. From germline, CDR1 is SGHTA and CDR2 FQGNSA. CDR3 nucleotide sequence: TGTGCCAGCAGCTCGGGCGGGACAGGGTCCTACGAGCAGTACTTC. It specifies CASSSGGTGSYEQYF.

A few counts support this clonotype. The chain employs TRBV27 and TRBJ1-1; no clear D gene. From germline, CDR1 is MNHEY and CDR2 SMNVEV (reference sequence). CDR3 length equals 15 residues. The V gene lost 5 bases and the J gene lost 1 base, with 14 bases spanning the gap. The CDR3 coding sequence is TGTGCCAGCAGTGCCCGGATTCGGGGGAACACTGAAGCTTTCTTT. This sequence encodes CASSARIRGNTEAFF.

This chain uses TRBV5-1 with TRBJ2-3; 10 nucleotides line up with TRBD2. There are 17 residues in the CDR3. Trimming removed 2 bases from V and 3 bases from J; junction bases left unmatched: 9. The germline V gene encodes CDR1 SGHRS and CDR2 YFSETQ. The CDR3 sequence is CASSLLASGGATDTQYF. CDR3 coding DNA: TGCGCCAGCAGCTTACTTGCTAGCGGGGGAGCAACAGATACGCAGTATTTT.

This chain joins TRBV3-1 and TRBJ1-5, with 7 bases fitting TRBD1. V lost 5 bases to trimming and J lost 0 bases; unmatched junction nucleotides: 1. The germline V gene has CDR1 LGHDT and CDR2 YNNKEL (reference sequence). CDR3 length equals 14 residues. The CDR3 loop is CASSGDSSNQPQHF. In nucleotides, the CDR3 is TGTGCCAGCAGCGGGGACAGTAGCAATCAGCCCCAGCATTTT.

In its sample, this clonotype was seen a few times. The chain joins TRBV28 to TRBJ1-1; 9 nucleotides line up with TRBD1. The CDR3 totals 13 residues. The V and J ends lost 2 bases and 8 bases, in that order; junction bases with no gene match: 3. Germline CDR1 reads MDHEN; CDR2 reads SYDVKM. CDR3 bases: TGTGCCAGCAGTTTACACGGACAGGGGGAAGCTTTCTTT. Translation: CASSLHGQGEAFF.

The chain has TRBV19 and TRBJ1-6, with a tentative D call TRBD1 (6 bases). The CDR3 is 12 amino acids. The V and J ends lost 4 bases and 15 bases respectively, with 13 bases between them. Germline-derived CDR1 and CDR2 are LNHDA and SQIVND (reference sequence). The CDR3 DNA sequence: TGTGCCAGTAGTACCCTAGGGGGGATCCTCCACTTT. Protein sequence: CASSTLGGILHF.

The J gene is TRBJ2-7, the V gene TRBV19; 15 nucleotides line up with TRBD2. Unmatched junction bases numbered 7, after V lost 3 bases and J lost 7 bases. The CDR3 totals 16 residues. Per the germline V gene, CDR1 is LNHDA and CDR2 is SQIVND (reference sequence). The CDR3 loop reads CASSIRTSGGVSEQYF. The CDR3 bases are TGTGCCAGTAGTATCCGGACTAGCGGGGGGGTTAGTGAGCAGTACTTC.

The rearrangement links TRBV7-9 to TRBJ1-6, with D unresolved. CDR3 length: 15 amino acids. Trimming left V 1 base short and J 3 bases short, with 7 bases between. CDR1 and CDR2 from the germline V gene are SEHNR and FQNEAQ (reference sequence). The CDR3 coding sequence is TGTGCCAGCAGCTTAGATTCAGTCTATAATTCACCCCTCCACTTT. This encodes CASSLDSVYNSPLHF.

This clonotype was seen more than once but under ten times. The chain joins TRBV20-1 to TRBJ2-7; D remains unclear. The CDR3 covers 17 residues. V was pared by 0 bases and J by 0 bases, with 18 bases between. The V gene's germline CDR1 is DFQATT and CDR2 SNEGSKA (reference sequence). The DNA of the CDR3 is TGCAGTGCTAGAGATTATCGCCCCCGCGGAAGCTCCTACGAGCAGTACTTC. Its protein is CSARDYRPRGSSYEQYF.

In this sample, this clonotype turned up a few times. The J gene is TRBJ1-5, the V gene TRBV7-6; possible D gene TRBD1, 6 bases. The length of the CDR3 is 13 residues. The ends were cut back, 5 bases at V and 6 bases at J, with 11 bases in the middle. Germline CDR1 is SGHVS and CDR2 is FNYEAQ. The CDR3 coding sequence is TGTGCCAGCAGCCGGTCACAGGGTCAGCCCCAGCATTTT. It specifies CASSRSQGQPQHF.

V gene TRBV6-2 or TRBV6-3 combines with J gene TRBJ1-6, with TRBD1 as a possible D gene (5 bases). From germline, CDR1 is MNHEY and CDR2 SVGEGT. V lost 6 bases to trimming and J lost 7 bases, with 13 bases between them. The CDR3 loop spans 14 amino acids. The CDR3 DNA reads TGTGCCAGCAGCCCCGCAAGGGACAATTCACCCCTCCACTTT. Translation: CASSPARDNSPLHF.